The TCR beta chain under discussion was sequenced for a study of blood T cell repertoires in COVID-19. The protocol was immunoSEQ multiplex PCR, while the TCRdb copy is restricted to in-frame clones and leaves out a portion. The sample records around 700,000 clones, about nine tenths being singletons. The trim removed 0 bases at V and 7 bases at J, leaving 10 bases unmatched. Germline V gene sequence: CDR1 MNHEY, CDR2 SVGEGT. The CDR3 extends over 17 amino acids. The gene calls are TRBV6-2 or TRBV6-3 and TRBJ1-2; 11 bases align to TRBD1. The sequenced sample was peripheral blood. The TCR sequence derives from a woman under 30 with acute or convalescent COVID-19. CDR3 loop: CASSYSEVGGQGAGYTF. The CDR3 coding sequence is TGTGCCAGCAGTTACTCCGAAGTTGGTGGACAGGGGGCTGGCTACACCTTC.